This T cell receptor (beta chain) originates from a study of OX40 agonist ivuxolimab in advanced cancers. Of note for this clone: Its antigen is not identified.

Germline CDR1 is SGHNT and CDR2 is YENEEA. This CDR3 comprises 13 residues. V gave up 1 base and J gave up 6 bases, with 6 bases separating them. Broader study findings: It was also the case that some nonresponders had low normalized T-cell clonal expansion.

Clones were read by immunoSEQ multiplex PCR, and TCRdb kept only the in-frame ones, dropping some. Seen here are some 98,000 clones, about 92% observed once, and the top ten hold around 0.28%. The sequence was collected from an adult with an advanced solid tumor such as melanoma, head and neck, liver or kidney cancer. The rearrangement uses TRBV11-3 and TRBJ2-2; D gene uncertain. Material: CD4+ or CD8+ T cells sorted from blood, obtained in a trial of the OX40 agonist ivuxolimab. CDR3 DNA: TGTGCCAGCAGCTTAGTCGATGCCGGGGAGCTGTTTTTT. Its protein product is CASSLVDAGELFF.